Shown below are 30 T cell receptor beta chains from a single sample sequenced in a study of T cells in Graves' hyperthyroidism and ophthalmopathy (dated by TCRdb to about 2019). The library was prepared using multiplex PCR. TCRdb names Illumina HiSeq 2000 as the instrument used. The TCR beta CDR3 regions were amplified from the RNA transcripts. For the first round of RT-PCR on the TCR CDR3, the HTBI primer set was used together with the Qiagen OneStep RT-PCR kit. TCRdb reran the public reads through fastp at Q25 and MiXCR, keeping productive beta chains. A single entry per CDR3 protein holds the most common genes and DNA from its merged rows. This sample has 500,000 to 750,000 distinct CDR3 sequences in its table, and approximately 15% of those were observed once. Clones ranked in the top ten supply roughly 7.7% of the sample. Source material: blood. Source of these receptors: a woman under 30 with Graves' ophthalmopathy.

This clonotype was seen ten or more times. The chain is built from TRBV9 and TRBJ2-1; TRBD2 aligns across 7 bases. J lost 0 bases, V lost 2 bases, and 5 bases had no gene match. The germline V gene has CDR1 SGDLS and CDR2 YYNGEE. The CDR3 spans 16 residues. The CDR3 region has the DNA TGTGCCAGCAGCGTCCAGCGGGACTCCTCCTACAATGAGCAGTTCTTC. Protein sequence: CASSVQRDSSYNEQFF.

The chain combines TRBV7-9 with TRBJ2-5; 9 positions match TRBD1. J gave up 4 bases and V 7 bases, and 7 bases lay outside the gene matches. The CDR3 contains 14 residues. Germline V gives CDR1 SEHNR, CDR2 FQNEAQ (reference sequence). CDR3 coding DNA: TGTGCCAGCAAGAGGACAGGGGAGGTAGAGACCCAGTACTTC. It translates to CASKRTGEVETQYF.

The chain joins TRBV28 to TRBJ1-4, with D perhaps TRBD1 (5 bases). The CDR3 loop spans 14 amino acids. With 8 bases removed from V and 4 bases from J, the gap between germline ends came to 14 bases. Germline V gene lookup returns CDR1 MDHEN and CDR2 SYDVKM. The CDR3: CASALGHINEKLFF. The CDR3 bases are TGTGCCAGCGCCCTGGGGCATATTAATGAAAAACTGTTTTTT. Looking up the rest from reference TRBV28 and TRBJ1-4 gives the full variable domain: DVKVTQSSRYLVKRTGEKVFLECVQDMDHENMFWYRQDPGLGLRLIYFSYDVKMKEKGDIPEGYSVSREKKERFSLILESASTNQTSMYLCASALGHINEKLFFGSGTQLSVL.

This clonotype showed up many times. This chain links TRBV3-1 with TRBJ2-3, with 11 bases matching TRBD2. The CDR3 has 15 amino acids. In germline, CDR1 is LGHDT, CDR2 YNNKEL (reference sequence). The junction had 0 bases not matched to a gene; V was cut back by 3 bases and J by 1 base. The CDR3 DNA is TGTGCCAGCAGCCAGGGACTAGCGGGCACAGATACGCAGTATTTT. It yields the protein CASSQGLAGTDTQYF.

This clonotype has ten or more counts. V usage is TRBV28 and J usage is TRBJ2-7; 8 nucleotides agree with TRBD2. The CDR3 totals 16 residues. Germline V gene sequence: CDR1 MDHEN, CDR2 SYDVKM. V trimming: 3 bases; J trimming: 2 bases; junction bases outside the gene matches: 9. The CDR3 sequence: CASSFPTSASTYEQYF. CDR3 in DNA: TGTGCCAGCAGTTTCCCGACTAGCGCCAGTACCTACGAGCAGTACTTC.

This clonotype was detected only a few times. The chain carries TRBV10-3 and TRBJ2-3, with TRBD2 matching 11 bases. This CDR3 region has 16 residues. From germline, CDR1 is ENHRY and CDR2 SYGVKD. Trimming at V came to 7 bases and at J to 2 bases, leaving 8 bases not matched to a gene. The CDR3 here is CAITRTSGSSTDTQYF. In nucleotides, the CDR3 is TGTGCCATCACCCGAACTAGCGGGAGTTCCACAGATACGCAGTATTTT.

This chain connects TRBV6-5 to TRBJ2-3; 7 nucleotides line up with TRBD2. Per germline, CDR1 MNHEY and CDR2 SVGAGI. After removal of 0 bases from V and 2 bases from J, the junction contained 11 bases not matched to a gene. This CDR3 contains 18 residues. The CDR3 sequence: CASSYSKASGIFTDTQYF. CDR3 nucleotides: TGTGCCAGCAGTTACTCGAAGGCTAGCGGTATCTTCACAGATACGCAGTATTTT.

This clonotype was found a few times. J is TRBJ2-1 and V is TRBV7-9, with 12 bases fitting TRBD2. The length of the CDR3 is 17 residues. J gave up 3 bases and V 5 bases, and 8 bases lay outside the gene matches. CDR1 SEHNR and CDR2 FQNEAQ come from the germline V gene (reference sequence). DNA of the CDR3: TGTGCCAGCAGCCCTACGAGACTAGCGGGAGTCTACAATGAGCAGTTCTTC. It codes for CASSPTRLAGVYNEQFF.

The sample holds many counts of this clonotype. The genes are TRBV29-1 and TRBJ1-2; D is unresolved. V gave up 2 bases and J gave up 2 bases, with 9 bases separating them. The germline V gene has CDR1 SQVTM and CDR2 ANQGSEA. The CDR3 covers 13 residues. DNA of the CDR3: TGCAGCGTTGAACGGGGTAGGAACTATGGCTACACCTTC. This encodes CSVERGRNYGYTF.

On this clonotype: A much bigger clone sits one base away, suggesting this may be a read error. V usage is TRBV27 and J usage is TRBJ2-3; D is ambiguous. The ends were cut back, 2 bases at V and 9 bases at J, with 9 bases in the middle. The CDR3 has 12 residues. The V gene's germline CDR1 is MNHEY and CDR2 SMNVEV (reference sequence). CDR3: CASSLMRDTQYF. As DNA, the CDR3 is TGTGCCAGCAGTTTAATGAGAGACACGCAGTATTTT.

This chain links TRBV9 with TRBJ1-6; the match to TRBD1 covers 12 bases. The CDR3 sequence is 17 residues long. CDR1 and CDR2 from the germline V gene are SGDLS and YYNGEE. V lost 3 bases, J lost 2 bases, and 3 bases stayed unmatched. In nucleotides, the CDR3 is TGTGCCAGCAGCGGCTGGGACAGGGGGCCCTATAATTCACCCCTCCACTTT. Translation: CASSGWDRGPYNSPLHF.

The chain employs TRBV4-1 and TRBJ2-5, with TRBD2 matching over 8 bases. The germline CDR1 and CDR2 sequences are MGHRA and YSYEKL. After removal of 0 bases from V and 2 bases from J, the junction contained 14 bases not matched to a gene. The CDR3 length is 19 residues. In DNA form, the CDR3 reads TGCGCCAGCAGCCAAGAAGGAGCGGGAGTGGATATAGATCAAGAGACCCAGTACTTC. Amino acids: CASSQEGAGVDIDQETQYF.

The CDR3 region is CAWSDLRAFF. CDR3 nucleotide sequence: TGTGCCTGGAGTGACCTCCGGGCTTTCTTT. This rearrangement joins TRBV30 to TRBJ1-1; D unclear. The length of the CDR3 is 10 residues. The germline V gene has CDR1 GTSNPN and CDR2 SVGIG (reference sequence). Trimming took 1 base from V and 11 from J, leaving 8 bases between them.

The chain combines TRBV24-1 with TRBJ2-1; 12 bases agree with TRBD2. The V gene end was trimmed by 2 bases and the J gene end by 6 bases; junction bases not matched to a gene: 4. This CDR3 has 16 amino acids. Per germline, CDR1 KGHDR and CDR2 SFDVKD. CDR3 loop: CATSDSSGRALNEQFF. DNA of the CDR3: TGTGCCACCAGTGATTCTAGCGGGAGGGCCCTCAATGAGCAGTTCTTC.

This clonotype has a count of ten or more. CDR3 bases: TGTGCCAGCCAGATCAGGGGGCAGGGTACTGAAGCTTTCTTT. It encodes CASQIRGQGTEAFF. The chain is built from TRBV2 and TRBJ1-1; 8 nucleotides agree with TRBD1. CDR1 is SNHLY and CDR2 is FYNNEI in the germline V gene. After removal of 8 bases from V and 5 bases from J, the junction contained 10 bases not matched to a gene. The CDR3 contains 14 residues.

The CDR3 bases are TGTGCCAGCTCACCAGTGTTTGGCGGGACGGGGACCGGGGAGCTGTTTTTT. Translation: CASSPVFGGTGTGELFF. This chain connects TRBV18 to TRBJ2-2, with D possibly TRBD2 on 6 matching bases. The V gene's germline CDR1 is KGHSH and CDR2 LQKENI. The ends were cut back, 2 bases at V and 5 bases at J, with 18 bases in the middle. This CDR3 has 17 residues.

This clonotype was observed a few times. This chain links TRBV4-1 with TRBJ2-7; 9 bases line up with TRBD1. This CDR3 contains 15 residues. Trimming took 4 bases from V and 2 from J; bases not matched to a gene: 6. Germline V lookup: CDR1 MGHRA, CDR2 YSYEKL. Here the CDR3 reads CASSPLGDRAYEQYF. The CDR3 DNA is TGCGCCAGCAGCCCGCTCGGGGACAGGGCCTACGAGCAGTACTTC.

This clonotype was counted many times. This sequence joins TRBV27 and TRBJ2-1, with 8 bases that match TRBD2. The V segment lost 3 bases and the J segment 7 bases; nucleotides outside the gene matches: 17. CDR1 MNHEY and CDR2 SMNVEV come from the germline V gene (reference sequence). This CDR3 has 18 amino acids. CDR3 bases: TGTGCCAGCAGTTTGATGGGTAGCGGGACCCCTCACGGGAATGAGCAGTTCTTC. Amino acid sequence: CASSLMGSGTPHGNEQFF.

Only a few counts were recorded for this clonotype. The chain employs TRBV6-5 and TRBJ2-3; 16 nucleotides match TRBD2. Trimming cost V 2 bases and J 6 bases; bases outside gene matches: 5. The CDR3 runs to 17 residues. The V gene's germline CDR1 is MNHEY and CDR2 SVGAGI. Here the CDR3 reads CASSYGTSGRASDTQYF. CDR3 DNA: TGTGCCAGCAGTTACGGGACTAGCGGGAGGGCCTCGGATACGCAGTATTTT.

This clonotype was recorded at least ten times. The chain carries TRBV6-2 or TRBV6-3 and TRBJ1-1; D remains unclear. CDR1 MNHEY and CDR2 SVGEGT come from the germline V gene. This CDR3 is 13 amino acids long. Trimming took off 4 bases at V and 3 bases at J, with 9 bases between the two ends. CDR3 bases: TGTGCCAGCAGTTTCGCAGTGGACACTGAAGCTTTCTTT. Translating gives CASSFAVDTEAFF.

The rearrangement links TRBV7-9 to TRBJ2-7; 10 bases align to TRBD2. The CDR3 loop spans 16 amino acids. With V trimmed by 1 base and J by 3 bases, 6 bases remained unmatched. CDR1 is SEHNR, CDR2 FQNEAQ, per germline (reference sequence). The CDR3 DNA is TGTGCCAGCAGCTTAGGTAGCGGGGGGCACCACTACGAGCAGTACTTC. Amino acid sequence: CASSLGSGGHHYEQYF.

Of note for this clonotype: A read error may be the cause here, since a much bigger clone is one base away. This rearrangement joins TRBV7-6 to TRBJ2-7, with 11 bases identical to TRBD1. CDR1 SGHVS and CDR2 FNYEAQ come from the germline V gene. Unmatched junction bases numbered 10, after V lost 6 bases and J lost 6 bases. The CDR3 contains 15 residues. The CDR3 region is CASSHGQGARGEQYF. The CDR3 bases are TGTGCCAGCAGTCACGGACAGGGGGCGCGAGGCGAGCAGTACTTC.

The sample holds many counts of this clonotype. V is TRBV27 and J is TRBJ1-2, with TRBD1 identical over 7 bases. This CDR3 is 14 amino acids long. Trimming removed 8 bases from V and 0 bases from J; junction bases left unmatched: 6. Germline V gene data show CDR1 as MNHEY and CDR2 as SMNVEV (reference sequence). CDR3 bases: TGTGCCAGCTACAAGACAGGGACTAACTATGGCTACACCTTC. It is translated as CASYKTGTNYGYTF.

There are many counts of this clonotype. The J gene is TRBJ1-5, the V gene TRBV20-1; D is possibly TRBD1 (5 bases). The CDR3 has 15 residues. CDR1 and CDR2 from the germline V gene are DFQATT and SNEGSKA (reference sequence). Trimming removed 1 base at V and 3 bases at J, with 13 bases between. The CDR3 sequence: CSARVVGQFNQPQHF. The CDR3 region has the DNA TGCAGTGCTAGAGTAGTGGGGCAGTTCAATCAGCCCCAGCATTTT.

Ten or more counts support this clonotype. The chain uses TRBV29-1 and TRBJ2-5; 12 nucleotides align to TRBD2. Germline V gene sequence: CDR1 SQVTM, CDR2 ANQGSEA. The CDR3 has 13 amino acids. V gave up 5 bases and J gave up 4 bases; unmatched junction bases: 2. The CDR3 protein is CSVSLAGGETQYF. In nucleotides, the CDR3 is TGCAGCGTTTCACTAGCGGGAGGAGAGACCCAGTACTTC.

The chain combines TRBV9 with TRBJ2-3; 8 bases fit TRBD2. Germline CDR1 SGDLS, CDR2 YYNGEE. V lost 3 bases, J lost 1 base, and 10 bases stayed unmatched. CDR3 length equals 17 residues. CDR3 residues: CASSGPAGALGTDTQYF. In DNA, the CDR3 is TGTGCCAGCAGCGGACCAGCGGGAGCTCTGGGCACAGATACGCAGTATTTT.

V usage is TRBV11-3 and J usage is TRBJ2-1; 14 bases fit TRBD2. There are 18 residues in the CDR3. Germline V gives CDR1 SGHNT, CDR2 YENEEA. Trimming took 5 bases from V and 4 from J; bases not matched to a gene: 10. CDR3 region: CASSPRGTSGRWYNEQFF. CDR3 sequence (DNA): TGTGCCAGCAGCCCTAGAGGGACTAGCGGGAGATGGTACAATGAGCAGTTCTTC.

The table lists this clonotype with many counts. This chain joins TRBV25-1 and TRBJ1-2, with D unresolved. This CDR3 comprises 14 residues. V was pared by 6 bases and J by 0 bases, with 11 bases between. Germline CDR1 MGHDK, CDR2 SYGVNS. As DNA, the CDR3 is TGTGCCAGCAGCATGTACAGCGCTAACTATGGCTACACCTTC. The encoded protein is CASSMYSANYGYTF.

This clonotype was seen at least ten times. V gene TRBV30 combines with J gene TRBJ2-7; 7 bases map to TRBD1. The CDR3 is 13 amino acids. Germline CDR1 GTSNPN, CDR2 SVGIG (reference sequence). Trimming cost V 0 bases and J 3 bases; bases outside gene matches: 2. The CDR3 spells CAWSVGTDYEQYF. CDR3 nucleotide sequence: TGTGCCTGGAGTGTCGGGACAGACTACGAGCAGTACTTC.

In its sample, this clonotype was seen a few times. The chain joins TRBV7-2 to TRBJ1-3; D remains unclear. In germline, CDR1 is SGHTA, CDR2 FQGNSA. The germline V and J ends were trimmed by 1 base and 7 bases, with 20 bases remaining between them. This CDR3 has 17 residues. CDR3 DNA: TGTGCCAGCAGCTTAGGGTTGTTCCGCGGGCTGGGGAACACCATATATTTT. This codes for CASSLGLFRGLGNTIYF. Full variable domain (missing parts from reference TRBV7-2 and TRBJ1-3): GAGVSQSPSNKVTEKGKDVELRCDPISGHTALYWYRQSLGQGLEFLIYFQGNSAPDKSGLPSDRFSAERTGGSVSTLTIQRTQQEDSAVYLCASSLGLFRGLGNTIYFGEGSWLTVV.